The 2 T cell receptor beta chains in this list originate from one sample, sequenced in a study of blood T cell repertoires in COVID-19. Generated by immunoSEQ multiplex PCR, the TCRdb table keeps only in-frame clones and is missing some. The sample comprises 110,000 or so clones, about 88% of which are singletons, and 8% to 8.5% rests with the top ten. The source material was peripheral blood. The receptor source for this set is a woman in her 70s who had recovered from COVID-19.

The CDR3 spells CAIRGTGYGNSPLHF. Here the CDR3 DNA reads TGTGCCATCAGGGGGACAGGGTATGGCAATTCACCCCTCCACTTT. This rearrangement joins TRBV10-3 to TRBJ1-6, with 9 bases identical to TRBD1. This CDR3 region has 15 residues. Germline CDR1 and CDR2: ENHRY and SYGVKD. After removal of 6 bases from V and 7 bases from J, the junction contained 7 bases not matched to a gene.

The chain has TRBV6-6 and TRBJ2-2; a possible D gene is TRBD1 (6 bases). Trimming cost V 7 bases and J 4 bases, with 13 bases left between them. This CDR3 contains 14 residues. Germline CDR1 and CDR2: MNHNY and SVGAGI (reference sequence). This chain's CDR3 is CASTEQGITGELFF. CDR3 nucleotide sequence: TGTGCCAGCACCGAACAGGGAATCACCGGGGAGCTGTTTTTT.